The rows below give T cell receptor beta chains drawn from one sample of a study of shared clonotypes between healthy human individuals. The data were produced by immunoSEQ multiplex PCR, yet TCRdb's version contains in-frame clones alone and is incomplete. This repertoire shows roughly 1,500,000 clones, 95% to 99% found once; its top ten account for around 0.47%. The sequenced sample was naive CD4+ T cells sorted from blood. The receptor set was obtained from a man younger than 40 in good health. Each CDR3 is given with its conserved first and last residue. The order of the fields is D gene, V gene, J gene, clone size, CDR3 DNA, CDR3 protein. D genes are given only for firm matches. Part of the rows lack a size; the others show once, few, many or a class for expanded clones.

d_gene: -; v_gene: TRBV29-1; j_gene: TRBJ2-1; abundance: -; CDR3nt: TGCAGCGGACTTATATACAATGAGCAGTTCTTC; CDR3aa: CSGLIYNEQFF
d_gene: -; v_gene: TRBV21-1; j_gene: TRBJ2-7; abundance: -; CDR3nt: TGTGCCAGCAGCAACTTCGGACAGGGGGAATACGAGCAGTACTTC; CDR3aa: CASSNFGQGEYEQYF
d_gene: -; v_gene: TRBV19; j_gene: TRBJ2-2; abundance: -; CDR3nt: TGTGCCAGTAGTGGACTATTCACCGGGGAGCTGTTTTTT; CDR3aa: CASSGLFTGELFF
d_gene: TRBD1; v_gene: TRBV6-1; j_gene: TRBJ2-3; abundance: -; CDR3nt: TGTGCCATCGCTACAGACAGGGTATTTTCAAATACGCAGTATTTT; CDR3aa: CAIATDRVFSNTQYF
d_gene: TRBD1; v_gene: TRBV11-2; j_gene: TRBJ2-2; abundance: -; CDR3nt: TGTGCCAGCAGCTTTCCCTACTCCGAGGGGGCTTCCACCGGGGAGCTGTTTTTT; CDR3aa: CASSFPYSEGASTGELFF
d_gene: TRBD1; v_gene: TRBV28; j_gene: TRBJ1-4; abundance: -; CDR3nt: TGTGCCAGCAGCTCCCGGGACAGGGAATTCGCAACTAATGAAAAACTGTTTTTT; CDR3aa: CASSSRDREFATNEKLFF
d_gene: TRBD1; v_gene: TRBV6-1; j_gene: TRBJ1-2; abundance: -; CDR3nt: TGTGCCAGCAGTGCGGGACAGGTATATGGCTACACCTTC; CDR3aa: CASSAGQVYGYTF
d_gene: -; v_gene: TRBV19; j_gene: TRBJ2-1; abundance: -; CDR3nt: TGTGCCATCGGTAGAGGGATGAATGAGCAGTTCTTC; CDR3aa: CAIGRGMNEQFF
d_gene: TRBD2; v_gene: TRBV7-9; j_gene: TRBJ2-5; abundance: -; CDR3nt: TGTGCCAGCTCGGGGGCGGCGGGAGGCGCCACATGGACCCAGTACTTC; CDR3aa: CASSGAAGGATWTQYF
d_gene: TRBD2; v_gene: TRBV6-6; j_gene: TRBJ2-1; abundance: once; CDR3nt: TGTGCCAGCAGTTACTCGACTAGCGGACACAATGAGCAGTTCTTC; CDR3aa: CASSYSTSGHNEQFF
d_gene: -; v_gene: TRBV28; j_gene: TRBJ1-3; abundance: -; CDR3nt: TGTGCCAGCAACCCCGCAGGGTGGGGGGCGTTCGATTACACCATATATTTT; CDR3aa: CASNPAGWGAFDYTIYF
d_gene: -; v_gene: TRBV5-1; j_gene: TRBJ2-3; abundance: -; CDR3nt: TGCGCCAGCAGCTTGACCAGGTCCACAGATACGCAGTATTTT; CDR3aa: CASSLTRSTDTQYF
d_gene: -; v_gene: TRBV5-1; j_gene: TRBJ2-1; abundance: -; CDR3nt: TGCGCCAGCAGCTGGGAACCGGGAACATTCAACAATGAGCAGTTCTTC; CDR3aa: CASSWEPGTFNNEQFF
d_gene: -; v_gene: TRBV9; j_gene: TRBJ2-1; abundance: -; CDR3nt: TGTGCCAGCAGCGCTCACCCAGCATCCGGAGAGCAGTTCTTC; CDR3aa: CASSAHPASGEQFF
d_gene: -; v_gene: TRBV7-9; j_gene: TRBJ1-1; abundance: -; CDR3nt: TGTGCCAGCAGCTTCCGACAGTCCTCCTCGAACGCTGAAGCTTTCTTT; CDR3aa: CASSFRQSSSNAEAFF
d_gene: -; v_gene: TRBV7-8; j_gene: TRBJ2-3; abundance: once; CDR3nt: TGTGCCAGCAGCTTAGTATTGAGGGGGGAGTGGGGCACAGATACGCAGTATTTT; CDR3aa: CASSLVLRGEWGTDTQYF
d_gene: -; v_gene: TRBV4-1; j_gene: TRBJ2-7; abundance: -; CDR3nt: TGCGCCAGCAGCCGGGTAGCCCGGGCGACCTACGAGCAGTACTTC; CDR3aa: CASSRVARATYEQYF
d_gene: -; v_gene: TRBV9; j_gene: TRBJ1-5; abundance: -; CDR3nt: TGTGCCAGCAGCAAACAGGGCAGCAATCAGCCCCAGCATTTT; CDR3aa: CASSKQGSNQPQHF
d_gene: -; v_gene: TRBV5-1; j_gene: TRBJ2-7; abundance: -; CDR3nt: TGCGCCAGCAGCTTAAAGGGGGAGCAGTACTTC; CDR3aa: CASSLKGEQYF
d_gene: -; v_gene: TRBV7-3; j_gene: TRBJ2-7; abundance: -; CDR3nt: TGTGCCAGCAGCGCGGACCCGCACATCGAGCAGTACTTC; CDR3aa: CASSADPHIEQYF
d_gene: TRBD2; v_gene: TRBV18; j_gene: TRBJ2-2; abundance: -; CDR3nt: TGTGCCAGCTCACTGAAAGCTAGCGGGACGAACACCGGGGAGCTGTTTTTT; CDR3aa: CASSLKASGTNTGELFF
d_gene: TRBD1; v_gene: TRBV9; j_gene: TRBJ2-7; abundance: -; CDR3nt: TGTGCCAGCAGCGCGGCCGGGACAGGGTCCTACGAGCAGTACTTC; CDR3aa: CASSAAGTGSYEQYF
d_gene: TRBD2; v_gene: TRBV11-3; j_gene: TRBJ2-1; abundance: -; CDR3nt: TGTGCCAGCAGCCCTAGCGGGACCACTCTTTCTGAGCAGTTCTTC; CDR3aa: CASSPSGTTLSEQFF
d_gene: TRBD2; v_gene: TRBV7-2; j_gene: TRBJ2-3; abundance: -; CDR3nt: TGTGCCAGCAGCAGACTAGCGGGAAATCCCACAGATACGCAGTATTTT; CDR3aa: CASSRLAGNPTDTQYF
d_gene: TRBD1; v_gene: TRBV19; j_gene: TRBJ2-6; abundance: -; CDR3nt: TGTGCCAGTCATGGGGGACAGGGGTTGGCTGGGGCCAACGTCCTGACTTTC; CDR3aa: CASHGGQGLAGANVLTF
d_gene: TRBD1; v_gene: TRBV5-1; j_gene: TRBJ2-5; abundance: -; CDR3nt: TGCGCCAGCAGCTTGCAGACAGGGGTGGTCTCAGAGACCCAGTACTTC; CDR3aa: CASSLQTGVVSETQYF
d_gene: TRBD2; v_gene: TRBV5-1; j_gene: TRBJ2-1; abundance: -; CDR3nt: TGCGCCAGCAGCTCAGGACTAGCGGGAGACCATGAGCAGTTCTTC; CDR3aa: CASSSGLAGDHEQFF
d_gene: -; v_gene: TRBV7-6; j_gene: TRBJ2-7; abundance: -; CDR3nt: TGTGCCAGCAGCTTAAATGCAGCGGGCTGGGTCTACGAGCAGTACTTC; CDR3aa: CASSLNAAGWVYEQYF
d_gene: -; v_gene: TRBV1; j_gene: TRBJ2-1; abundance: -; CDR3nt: TGCACCAGCAGCAAGGGGGCTAGCGGGCCCTCCTACAATGAGCAGTTCTTC; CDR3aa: CTSSKGASGPSYNEQFF
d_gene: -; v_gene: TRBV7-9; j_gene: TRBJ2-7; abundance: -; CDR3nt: TGTGCCAGCAGCTTAGCGGTCTATAACTACGAGCAGTACTTC; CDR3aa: CASSLAVYNYEQYF
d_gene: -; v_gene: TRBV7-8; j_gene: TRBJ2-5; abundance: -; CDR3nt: TGTGCCAGCAGCTTCAGGTTCCGCCAGGGTCGGGACCAAGAGACCCAGTACTTC; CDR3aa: CASSFRFRQGRDQETQYF
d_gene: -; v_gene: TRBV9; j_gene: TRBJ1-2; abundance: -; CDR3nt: TGTGCCAGCAGCGTAGCAACAGCCACTGGCTACACCTTC; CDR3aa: CASSVATATGYTF
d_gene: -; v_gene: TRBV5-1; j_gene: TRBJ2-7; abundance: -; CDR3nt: TGCGCCAGCAGCTCCCTCTCGGGATCCTACGAGCAGTACTTC; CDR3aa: CASSSLSGSYEQYF
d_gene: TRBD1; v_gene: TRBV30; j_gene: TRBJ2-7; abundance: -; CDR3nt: TGTGCCTGTTCGGACAGGGGCCCCCACGAGCAGTACTTC; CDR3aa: CACSDRGPHEQYF
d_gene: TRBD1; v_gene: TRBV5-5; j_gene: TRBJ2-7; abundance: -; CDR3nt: TGTGCCAGCAGCAGACAGGGGGCGGACGAGCAGTACTTC; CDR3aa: CASSRQGADEQYF
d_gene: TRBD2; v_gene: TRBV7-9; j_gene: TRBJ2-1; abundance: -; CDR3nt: TGTGCCAGCAGCCCGGCGGTGGTAGCGGGAGCTTCATATGAGCAGTTCTTC; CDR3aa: CASSPAVVAGASYEQFF
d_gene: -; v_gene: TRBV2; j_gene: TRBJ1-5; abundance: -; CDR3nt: TGTGCCAGCCAACTTGGGGGGCAGCCCCAGCATTTT; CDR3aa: CASQLGGQPQHF
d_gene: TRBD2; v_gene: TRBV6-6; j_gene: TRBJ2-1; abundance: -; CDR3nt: TGTGCCAGCAGGGGGGGGACTAGCGGATACAATGAGCAGTTCTTC; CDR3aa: CASRGGTSGYNEQFF
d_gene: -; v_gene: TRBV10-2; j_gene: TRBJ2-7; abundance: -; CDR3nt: TGCGCCAGCAGTGAGCCGGGACGAGCCGTTTACGAGCAGTACTTC; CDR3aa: CASSEPGRAVYEQYF
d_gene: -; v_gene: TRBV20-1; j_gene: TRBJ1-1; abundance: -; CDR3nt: TGCAGTGCCTCGGCGAACACTGAAGCTTTCTTT; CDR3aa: CSASANTEAFF
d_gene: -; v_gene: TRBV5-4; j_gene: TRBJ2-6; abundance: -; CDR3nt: TGTGCCAGCAGCTTGCCAGTCCATAGCTCTGGGGCCAACGTCCTGACTTTC; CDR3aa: CASSLPVHSSGANVLTF
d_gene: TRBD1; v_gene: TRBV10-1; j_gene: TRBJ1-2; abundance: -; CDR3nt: TGCGCCAGCAGTGAGTCGGGACAGCCCCATGGCTACACCTTC; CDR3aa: CASSESGQPHGYTF
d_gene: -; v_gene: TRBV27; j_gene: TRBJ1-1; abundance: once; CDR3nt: TGTGCCAGCAGACCAGGCTTTAACACTGAAGCTTTCTTT; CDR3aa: CASRPGFNTEAFF
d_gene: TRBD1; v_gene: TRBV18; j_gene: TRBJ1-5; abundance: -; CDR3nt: TGTGCCAGCTCCCGGACAGGGAATCAGCCCCAGCATTTT; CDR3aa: CASSRTGNQPQHF
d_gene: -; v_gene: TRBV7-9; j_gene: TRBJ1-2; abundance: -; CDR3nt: TGTGCCAGCAGCTTCCGGGGGATAGACTATGGCTACACCTTC; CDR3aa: CASSFRGIDYGYTF
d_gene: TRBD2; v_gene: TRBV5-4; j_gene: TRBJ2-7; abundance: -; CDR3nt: TGTGCCAGCAGCGTACTAGGACAGGGACTAGCGGGAGTAAACGAGCAGTACTTC; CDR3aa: CASSVLGQGLAGVNEQYF
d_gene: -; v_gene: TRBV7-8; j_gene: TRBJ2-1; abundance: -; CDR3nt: TGTGCCAGCAGCTTGGTTCTCGAGGGTGGCTACAATGAGCAGTTCTTC; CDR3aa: CASSLVLEGGYNEQFF
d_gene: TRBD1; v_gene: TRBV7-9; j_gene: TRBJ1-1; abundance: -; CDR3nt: TGTGCCAGCAGACCGGACAGGGCGAACACTGAAGCTTTCTTT; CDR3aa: CASRPDRANTEAFF
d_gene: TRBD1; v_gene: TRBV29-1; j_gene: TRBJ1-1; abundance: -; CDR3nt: TGCAGCATACAGGGGGGGAACACTGAAGCTTTCTTT; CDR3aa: CSIQGGNTEAFF
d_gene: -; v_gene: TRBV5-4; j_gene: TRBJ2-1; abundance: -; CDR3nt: TGTGCCAGCAGCTTAGGAGCGCAGAACAATGAGCAGTTCTTC; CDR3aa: CASSLGAQNNEQFF
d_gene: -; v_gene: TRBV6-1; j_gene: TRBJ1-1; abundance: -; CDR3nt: TGTGCCAGCATCCCCAACACTGAAGCTTTCTTT; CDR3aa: CASIPNTEAFF
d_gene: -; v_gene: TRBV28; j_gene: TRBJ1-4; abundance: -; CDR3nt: TGTGCCAGCAGTTTTTGGGGGCCGGCGGGTGAAAAACTGTTTTTT; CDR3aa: CASSFWGPAGEKLFF
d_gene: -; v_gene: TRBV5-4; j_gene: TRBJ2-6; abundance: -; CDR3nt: TGTGCCAGCAGCGTAGGGGGACCCCCTGGGGCCAACGTCCTGACTTTC; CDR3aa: CASSVGGPPGANVLTF
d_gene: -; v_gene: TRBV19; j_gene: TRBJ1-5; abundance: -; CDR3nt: TGTGCCAGTAGGCAAGTCGGTCGAATTTATAGCAATCAGCCCCAGCATTTT; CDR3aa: CASRQVGRIYSNQPQHF
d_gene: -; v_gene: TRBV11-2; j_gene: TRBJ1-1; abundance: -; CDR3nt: TGTGCCAGCAGCCCCGGGGAAGTGGCTGAAGCTTTCTTT; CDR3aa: CASSPGEVAEAFF
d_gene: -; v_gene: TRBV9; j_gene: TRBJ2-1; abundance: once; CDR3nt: TGTGCCAGCAGCGTAGAGGAAGGGGGTTTAGTATCTAATGAGCAGTTCTTC; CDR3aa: CASSVEEGGLVSNEQFF
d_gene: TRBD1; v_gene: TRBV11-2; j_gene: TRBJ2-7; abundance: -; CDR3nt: TGTGCCAGCAGCGTTATGATGAGACAGGGCAGAGGTAGGCAGTACTTC; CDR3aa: CASSVMMRQGRGRQYF
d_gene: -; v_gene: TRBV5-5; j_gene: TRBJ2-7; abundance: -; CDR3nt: TGTGCCAGCAGCTTGGCAGGGTCCTACGAGCAGTACTTC; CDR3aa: CASSLAGSYEQYF